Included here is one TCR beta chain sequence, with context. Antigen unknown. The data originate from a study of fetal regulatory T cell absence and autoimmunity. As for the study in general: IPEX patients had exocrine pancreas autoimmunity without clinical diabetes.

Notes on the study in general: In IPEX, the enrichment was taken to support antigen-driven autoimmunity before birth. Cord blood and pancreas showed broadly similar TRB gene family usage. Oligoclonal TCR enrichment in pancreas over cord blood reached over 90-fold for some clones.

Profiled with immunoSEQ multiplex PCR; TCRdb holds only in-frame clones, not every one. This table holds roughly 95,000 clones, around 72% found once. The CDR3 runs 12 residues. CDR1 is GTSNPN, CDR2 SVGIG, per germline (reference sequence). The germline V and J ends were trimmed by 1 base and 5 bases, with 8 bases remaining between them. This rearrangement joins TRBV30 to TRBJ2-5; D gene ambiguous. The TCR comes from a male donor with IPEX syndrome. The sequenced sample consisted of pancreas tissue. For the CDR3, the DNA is TGTGCCTGGAGTGCCCTGGAGGAGACCCAGTACTTC. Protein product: CAWSALEETQYF.